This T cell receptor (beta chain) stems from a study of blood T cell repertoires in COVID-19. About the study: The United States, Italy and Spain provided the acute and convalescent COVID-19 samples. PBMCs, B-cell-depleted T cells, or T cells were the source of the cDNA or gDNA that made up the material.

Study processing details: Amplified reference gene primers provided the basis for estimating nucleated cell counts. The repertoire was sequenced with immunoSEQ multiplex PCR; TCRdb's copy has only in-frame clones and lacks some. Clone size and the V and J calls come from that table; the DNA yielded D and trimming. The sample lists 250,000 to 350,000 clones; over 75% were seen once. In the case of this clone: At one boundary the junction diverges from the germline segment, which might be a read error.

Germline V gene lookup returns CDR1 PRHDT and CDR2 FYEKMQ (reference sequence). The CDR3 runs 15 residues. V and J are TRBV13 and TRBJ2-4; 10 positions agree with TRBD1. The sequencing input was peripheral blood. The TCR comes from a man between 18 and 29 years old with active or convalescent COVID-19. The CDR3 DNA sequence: TGTGCCGGCAGCTGGGACAGGGGCGACAAAAACATTCAGTACTTC. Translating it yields CAGSWDRGDKNIQYF. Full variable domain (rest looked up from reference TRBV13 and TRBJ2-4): AAGVIQSPRHLIKEKRETATLKCYPIPRHDTVYWYQQGPGQDPQFLISFYEKMQSDKGSIPDRFSAQQFSDYHSELNMSSLELGDSALYFCAGSWDRGDKNIQYFGAGTRLSVL.